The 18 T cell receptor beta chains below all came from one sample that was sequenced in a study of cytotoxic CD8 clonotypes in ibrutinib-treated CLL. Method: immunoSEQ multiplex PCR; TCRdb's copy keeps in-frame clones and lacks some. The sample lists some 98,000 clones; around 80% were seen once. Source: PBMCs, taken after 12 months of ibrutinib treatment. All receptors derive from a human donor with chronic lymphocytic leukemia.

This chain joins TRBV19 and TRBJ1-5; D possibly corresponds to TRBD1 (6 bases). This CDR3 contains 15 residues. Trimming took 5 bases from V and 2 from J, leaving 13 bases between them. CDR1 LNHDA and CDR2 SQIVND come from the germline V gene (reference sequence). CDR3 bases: TGTGCCAGTAGTCCTACAGGGTATGGCAATCAGCCCCAGCATTTT. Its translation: CASSPTGYGNQPQHF.

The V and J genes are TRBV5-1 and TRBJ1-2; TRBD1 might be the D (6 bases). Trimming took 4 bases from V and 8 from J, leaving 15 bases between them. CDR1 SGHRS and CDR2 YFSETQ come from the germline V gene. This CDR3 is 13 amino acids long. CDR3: CASSITGAEGYTF. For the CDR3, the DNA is TGCGCCAGCAGCATCACGGGGGCGGAGGGCTACACCTTC. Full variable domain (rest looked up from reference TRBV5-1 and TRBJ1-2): KAGVTQTPRYLIKTRGQQVTLSCSPISGHRSVSWYQQTPGQGLQFLFEYFSETQRNKGNFPGRFSGRQFSNSRSEMNVSTLELGDSALYLCASSITGAEGYTFGSGTRLTVV.

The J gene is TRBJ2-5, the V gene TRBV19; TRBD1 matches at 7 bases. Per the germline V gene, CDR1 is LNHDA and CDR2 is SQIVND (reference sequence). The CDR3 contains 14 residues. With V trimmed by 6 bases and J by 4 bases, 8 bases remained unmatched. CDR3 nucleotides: TGTGCCAGTAGACAAGGGACAGACGGAGAGACCCAGTACTTC. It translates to CASRQGTDGETQYF.

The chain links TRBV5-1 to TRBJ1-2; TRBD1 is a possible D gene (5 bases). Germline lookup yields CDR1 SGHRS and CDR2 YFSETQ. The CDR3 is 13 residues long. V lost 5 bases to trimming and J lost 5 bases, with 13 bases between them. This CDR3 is CASSDRTGYGYTF. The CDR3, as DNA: TGCGCCAGCAGTGACAGAACAGGTTATGGCTACACCTTC.

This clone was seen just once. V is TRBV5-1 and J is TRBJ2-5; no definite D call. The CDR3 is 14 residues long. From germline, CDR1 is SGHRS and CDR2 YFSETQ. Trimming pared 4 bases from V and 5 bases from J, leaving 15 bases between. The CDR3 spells CASSHDTPQETQYF. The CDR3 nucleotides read TGCGCCAGCAGCCATGACACGCCCCAGGAGACCCAGTACTTC.

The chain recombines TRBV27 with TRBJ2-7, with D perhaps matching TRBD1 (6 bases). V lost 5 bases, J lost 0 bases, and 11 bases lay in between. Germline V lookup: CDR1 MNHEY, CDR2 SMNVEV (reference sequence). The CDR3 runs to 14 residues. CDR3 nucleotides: TGTGCCAGCAGTACAGGGCCTAGCTCCTACGAGCAGTACTTC. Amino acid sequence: CASSTGPSSYEQYF.

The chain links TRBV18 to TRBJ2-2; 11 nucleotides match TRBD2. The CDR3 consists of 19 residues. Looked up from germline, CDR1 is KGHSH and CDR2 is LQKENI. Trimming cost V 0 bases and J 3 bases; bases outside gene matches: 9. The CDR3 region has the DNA TGTGCCAGCTCACCACCGGAAGTAGCGGGGGGGCGCGACACCGGGGAGCTGTTTTTT. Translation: CASSPPEVAGGRDTGELFF.

CDR3 region: CASSLQGPEQYF. The CDR3 bases are TGTGCCAGCAGCTTACAGGGTCCCGAGCAGTACTTC. The chain combines TRBV13 with TRBJ2-7; D is possibly TRBD1 (5 bases). V lost 2 bases and J 6 bases, leaving 8 bases between the germline ends. The CDR3 totals 12 residues. CDR1 and CDR2 (germline): PRHDT, FYEKMQ (reference sequence).

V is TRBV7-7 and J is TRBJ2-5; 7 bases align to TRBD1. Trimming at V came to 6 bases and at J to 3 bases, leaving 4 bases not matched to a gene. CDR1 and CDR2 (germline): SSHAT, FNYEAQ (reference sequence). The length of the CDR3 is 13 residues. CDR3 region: CASSRDRKETQYF. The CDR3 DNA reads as TGTGCCAGCAGTCGGGACAGAAAAGAGACCCAGTACTTC.

CDR3 bases: TGTGCCAGCAGCCTCGGACGTACCTACAATGAGCAGTTCTTC. It codes for CASSLGRTYNEQFF. The chain links TRBV14 to TRBJ2-1, with D unresolved. Trimming removed 4 bases from V and 2 bases from J, with 9 bases in between. CDR3 length: 14 residues. CDR1 is SGHDN and CDR2 is FVKESK in the germline V gene.

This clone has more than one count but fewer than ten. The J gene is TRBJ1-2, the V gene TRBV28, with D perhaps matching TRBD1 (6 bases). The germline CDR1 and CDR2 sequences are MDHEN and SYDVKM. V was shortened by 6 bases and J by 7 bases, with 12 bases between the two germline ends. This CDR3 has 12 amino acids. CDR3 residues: CASRLGGGGYTF. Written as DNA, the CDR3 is TGTGCCAGCAGGTTAGGGGGAGGTGGCTACACCTTC.

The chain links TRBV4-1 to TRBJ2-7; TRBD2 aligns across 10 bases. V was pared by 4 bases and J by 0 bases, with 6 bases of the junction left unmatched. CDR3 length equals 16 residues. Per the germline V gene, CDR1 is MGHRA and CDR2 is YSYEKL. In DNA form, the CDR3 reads TGCGCCAGCAGCCGAGGTCCTAGCGGGGGCTCCTACGAGCAGTACTTC. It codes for CASSRGPSGGSYEQYF.

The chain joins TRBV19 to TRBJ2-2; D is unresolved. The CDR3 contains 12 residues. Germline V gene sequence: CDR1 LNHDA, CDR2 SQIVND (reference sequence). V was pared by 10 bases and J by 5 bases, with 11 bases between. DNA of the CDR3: TGTGCCACCAGGTGGGAAACCGGGGAGCTGTTTTTT. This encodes CATRWETGELFF.

The CDR3 nucleotides read TGTGCCAGCAGGAACCTAGTAGCCAAAAACATTCAGTACTTC. Its protein product is CASRNLVAKNIQYF. The rearrangement uses TRBV21-1 and TRBJ2-4; TRBD2 was called by the table and not checked on the DNA. TRBV21-1 corresponds to a pseudogene. This CDR3 contains 14 residues.

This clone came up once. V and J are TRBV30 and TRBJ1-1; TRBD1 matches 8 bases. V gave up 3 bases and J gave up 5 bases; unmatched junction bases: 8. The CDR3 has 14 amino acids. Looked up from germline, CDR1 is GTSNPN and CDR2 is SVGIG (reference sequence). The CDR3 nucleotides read TGTGCCTGGAGCCGGACAGGGACGGGGACTGAAGCTTTCTTT. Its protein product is CAWSRTGTGTEAFF. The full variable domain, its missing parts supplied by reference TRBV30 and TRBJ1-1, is SQTIHQWPATLVQPVGSPLSLECTVEGTSNPNLYWYRQAAGRGLQLLFYSVGIGQISSEVPQNLSASRPQDRQFILSSKKLLLSDSGFYLCAWSRTGTGTEAFFGQGTRLTVV.

The CDR3 sequence: CASRDGTNQETQYF. The CDR3 bases are TGTGCCAGCAGGGACGGGACTAACCAAGAGACCCAGTACTTC. The gene calls are TRBV7-2 and TRBJ2-5; the match to TRBD2 covers 7 bases. Per germline, CDR1 SGHTA and CDR2 FQGNSA. CDR3 length equals 14 residues. V was pared by 6 bases and J by 0 bases, with 4 bases of the junction left unmatched.

CDR3: CAWSGQGIDYTF. The CDR3 DNA follows: TGTGCCTGGAGTGGACAGGGGATCGACTACACCTTC. The rearrangement links TRBV30 to TRBJ1-2, with 8 positions matching TRBD1. Germline CDR1 and CDR2: GTSNPN and SVGIG (reference sequence). With V trimmed by 1 base and J by 10 bases, 5 bases remained unmatched. The CDR3 runs to 12 residues.

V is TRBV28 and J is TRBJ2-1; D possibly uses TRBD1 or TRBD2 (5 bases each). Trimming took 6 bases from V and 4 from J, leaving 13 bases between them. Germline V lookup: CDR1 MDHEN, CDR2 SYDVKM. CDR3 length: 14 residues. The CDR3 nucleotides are TGTGCCAGCAGCCTACTGGGGGAATACAATGAGCAGTTCTTC. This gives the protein CASSLLGEYNEQFF.